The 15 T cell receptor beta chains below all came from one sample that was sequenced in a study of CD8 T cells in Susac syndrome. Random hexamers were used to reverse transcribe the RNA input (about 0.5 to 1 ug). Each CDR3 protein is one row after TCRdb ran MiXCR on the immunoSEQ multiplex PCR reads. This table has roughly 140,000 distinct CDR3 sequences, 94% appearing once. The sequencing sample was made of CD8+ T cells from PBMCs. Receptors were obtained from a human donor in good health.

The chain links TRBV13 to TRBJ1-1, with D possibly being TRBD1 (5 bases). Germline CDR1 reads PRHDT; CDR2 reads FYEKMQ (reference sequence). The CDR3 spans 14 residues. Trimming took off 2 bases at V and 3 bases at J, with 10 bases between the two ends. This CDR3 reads CASSLRQSDTEAFF. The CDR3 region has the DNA TGTGCCAGCAGCTTAAGACAGAGTGACACTGAAGCTTTCTTT.

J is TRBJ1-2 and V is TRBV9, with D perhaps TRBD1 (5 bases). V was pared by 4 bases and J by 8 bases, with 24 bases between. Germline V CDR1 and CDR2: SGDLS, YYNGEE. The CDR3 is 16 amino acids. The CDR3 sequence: CASSILPRDLMDGYTF. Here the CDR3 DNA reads TGTGCCAGCAGCATCCTCCCCAGGGATTTGATGGACGGCTACACCTTC.

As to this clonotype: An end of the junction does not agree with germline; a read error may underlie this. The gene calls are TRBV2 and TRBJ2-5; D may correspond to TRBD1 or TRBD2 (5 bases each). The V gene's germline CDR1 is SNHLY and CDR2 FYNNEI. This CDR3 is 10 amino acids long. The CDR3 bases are TGCGCAGGGCGAGGGGAGACCCAGTACTTC. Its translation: CAGRGETQYF.

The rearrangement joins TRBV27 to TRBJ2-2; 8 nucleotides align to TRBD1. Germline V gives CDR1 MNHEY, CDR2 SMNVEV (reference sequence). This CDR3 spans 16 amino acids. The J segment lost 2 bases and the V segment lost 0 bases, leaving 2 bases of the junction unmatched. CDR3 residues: CASSLSQGANTGELFF. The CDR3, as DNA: TGTGCCAGCAGTTTATCCCAGGGGGCCAACACCGGGGAGCTGTTTTTT.

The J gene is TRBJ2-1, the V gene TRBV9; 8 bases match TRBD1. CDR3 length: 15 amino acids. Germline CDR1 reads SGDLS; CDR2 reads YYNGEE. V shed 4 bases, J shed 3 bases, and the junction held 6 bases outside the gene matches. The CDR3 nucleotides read TGTGCCAGCAGCCCCCAGGGGGCGGACTACAATGAGCAGTTCTTC. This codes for CASSPQGADYNEQFF.

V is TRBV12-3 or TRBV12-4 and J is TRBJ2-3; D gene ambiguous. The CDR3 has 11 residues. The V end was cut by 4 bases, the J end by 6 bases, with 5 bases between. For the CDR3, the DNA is TGTGCCAGCAGTTCACTGGATACGCAGTATTTT. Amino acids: CASSSLDTQYF.

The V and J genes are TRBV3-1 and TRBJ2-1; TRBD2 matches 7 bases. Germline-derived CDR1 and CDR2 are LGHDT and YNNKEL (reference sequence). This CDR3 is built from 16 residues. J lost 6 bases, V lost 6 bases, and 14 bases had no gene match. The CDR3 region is CASRPTGGSFRNEQFF. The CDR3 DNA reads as TGTGCCAGCAGGCCAACGGGCGGGAGTTTTCGCAATGAGCAGTTCTTC.

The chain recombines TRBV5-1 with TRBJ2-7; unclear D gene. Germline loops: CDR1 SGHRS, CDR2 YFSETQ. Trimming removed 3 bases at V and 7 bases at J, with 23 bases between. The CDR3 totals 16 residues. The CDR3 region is CASSSTRLDGLEEQYF. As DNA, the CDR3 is TGCGCCAGCAGCTCCACAAGGCTGGACGGGCTTGAGGAGCAGTACTTC.

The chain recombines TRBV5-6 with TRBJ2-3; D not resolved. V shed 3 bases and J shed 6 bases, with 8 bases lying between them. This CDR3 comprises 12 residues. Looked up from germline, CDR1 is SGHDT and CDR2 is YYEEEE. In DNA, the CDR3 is TGTGCCAGCAGCTCCCTTTCGGATACGCAGTATTTT. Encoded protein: CASSSLSDTQYF.

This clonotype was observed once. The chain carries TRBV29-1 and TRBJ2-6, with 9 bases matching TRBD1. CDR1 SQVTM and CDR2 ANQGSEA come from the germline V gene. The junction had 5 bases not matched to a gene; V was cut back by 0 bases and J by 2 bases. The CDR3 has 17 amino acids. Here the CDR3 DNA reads TGCAGCGTTGAAGAAAGGACAGGGGCAGCTGGGGCCAACGTCCTGACTTTC. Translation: CSVEERTGAAGANVLTF.

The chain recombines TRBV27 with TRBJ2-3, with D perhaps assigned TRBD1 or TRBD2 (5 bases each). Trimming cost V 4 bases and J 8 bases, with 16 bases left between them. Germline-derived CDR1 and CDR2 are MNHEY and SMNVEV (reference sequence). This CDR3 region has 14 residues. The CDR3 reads CASSSRQGRATQYF. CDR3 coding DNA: TGTGCCAGCAGTTCCCGGCAGGGACGGGCTACGCAGTATTTT.

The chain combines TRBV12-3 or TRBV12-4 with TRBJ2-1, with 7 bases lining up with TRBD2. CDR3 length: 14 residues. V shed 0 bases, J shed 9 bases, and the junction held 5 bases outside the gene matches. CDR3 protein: CASSLAGGDGEQFF. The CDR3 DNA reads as TGTGCCAGCAGTTTAGCGGGAGGGGATGGTGAGCAGTTCTTC.

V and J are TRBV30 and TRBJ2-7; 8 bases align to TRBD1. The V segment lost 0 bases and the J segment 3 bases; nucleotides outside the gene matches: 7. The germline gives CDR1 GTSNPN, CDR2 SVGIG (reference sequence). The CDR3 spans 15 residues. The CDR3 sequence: CAWSVSGTGGYEQYF. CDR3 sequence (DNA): TGTGCCTGGAGTGTATCCGGGACAGGTGGCTACGAGCAGTACTTC.

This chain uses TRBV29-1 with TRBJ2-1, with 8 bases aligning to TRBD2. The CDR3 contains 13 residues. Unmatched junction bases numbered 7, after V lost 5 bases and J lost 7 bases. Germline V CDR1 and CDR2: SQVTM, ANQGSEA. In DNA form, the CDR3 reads TGCAGCGTTCCGCGGGAGGTTTTGAATGAGCAGTTCTTC. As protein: CSVPREVLNEQFF.

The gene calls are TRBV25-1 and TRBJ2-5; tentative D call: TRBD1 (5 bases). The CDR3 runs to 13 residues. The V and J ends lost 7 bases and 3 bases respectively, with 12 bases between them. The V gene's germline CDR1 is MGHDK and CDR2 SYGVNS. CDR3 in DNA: TGTGCCAGCACCCAAGGGGCCAAAGAGACCCAGTACTTC. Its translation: CASTQGAKETQYF.